These 27 T cell receptor beta chains were sequenced from one sample in a study of T cells expressing NK-cell markers. TCRdb reprocessed the 5' RACE reads and reports one entry per CDR3 protein, with no DNA. The sample includes about 190,000 distinct CDR3 sequences. The sample comprised blood T cells: a sorted CD56 or NKG2C T cell subset, CD4+ or CD8+ T cells, or bulk PBMC T cells (not recorded which). These receptors originate from a man aged 18-75 years in good health.

The rearrangement uses TRBV7-8 and TRBJ2-7; TCRdb lists TRBD1, though no DNA is available to test this call. In germline, CDR1 is SGHVS, CDR2 FQNEAQ. This CDR3 has 12 amino acids. CDR3 protein: CASSPGAAEQYF.

The chain is built from TRBV6-4 and TRBJ2-3; TCRdb selects TRBD2, and the lack of DNA leaves this call unchecked. The CDR3 loop spans 18 amino acids. CDR1 MRHNA and CDR2 SNTAGT come from the germline V gene. CDR3: CASSDSPGLAGVSNTQYF.

The chain joins TRBV25-1 to TRBJ1-6; no DNA is available, so the TRBD1 call from TCRdb remains unchecked. Per germline, CDR1 MGHDK and CDR2 SYGVNS. The CDR3 extends over 15 amino acids. The CDR3 sequence: CASSDPTGGFSPLHF.

The chain uses TRBV30 and TRBJ2-7. Germline V gene lookup returns CDR1 GTSNPN and CDR2 SVGIG (reference sequence). The CDR3 length is 13 residues. CDR3 sequence reads: CAWSETNPYEQYF. The full variable domain, with the rest looked up from reference TRBV30 and TRBJ2-7, is SQTIHQWPATLVQPVGSPLSLECTVEGTSNPNLYWYRQAAGRGLQLLFYSVGIGQISSEVPQNLSASRPQDRQFILSSKKLLLSDSGFYLCAWSETNPYEQYFGPGTRLTVT.

The chain is built from TRBV6-1 and TRBJ2-3; the D call of TRBD1 rests on TCRdb alone, since no DNA is present to check it. Germline lookup yields CDR1 MNHNS and CDR2 SASEGT. CDR3 size: 18 residues. CDR3 region: CASSLTPPALMGTDTQYF.

The chain carries TRBV2 and TRBJ2-7; no DNA is available, so the TRBD1 call from TCRdb remains unchecked. Germline CDR1 reads SNHLY; CDR2 reads FYNNEI. There are 18 residues in the CDR3. CDR3 in amino acids: CASSVLGGVTGGVYEQYF.

V gene TRBV25-1 combines with J gene TRBJ2-3; TCRdb returns TRBD1, unconfirmable since there is no DNA. Germline V CDR1 and CDR2: MGHDK, SYGVNS. The CDR3 spans 14 residues. CDR3 sequence: CASSDWDSTDTQYF.

This chain uses TRBV27 with TRBJ2-7; TCRdb lists TRBD1, though no DNA is available to test this call. CDR3 size: 18 residues. Germline lookup yields CDR1 MNHEY and CDR2 SMNVEV (reference sequence). This CDR3 is CASSPLAPGTGVYYEQYF.

The chain carries TRBV11-2 and TRBJ2-3; TCRdb's D call, TRBD1, is unchecked because there is no DNA. This CDR3 spans 17 amino acids. Germline V gives CDR1 SGHAT, CDR2 FQNNGV. The CDR3 sequence is CASSTTTVGTDTDTQYF.

The CDR3 spells CASSDPWGWAADTQYF. This chain connects TRBV25-1 to TRBJ2-3; as DNA is missing, the TRBD2 call by TCRdb cannot be tested. Germline V gives CDR1 MGHDK, CDR2 SYGVNS. CDR3 length: 16 residues.

The CDR3 loop is CASSPGTEQNIQYF. V gene TRBV11-2 combines with J gene TRBJ2-4; TCRdb selects TRBD1, and the lack of DNA leaves this call unchecked. The CDR3 runs 14 residues. Germline values: CDR1 SGHAT, CDR2 FQNNGV.

The gene calls are TRBV2 and TRBJ2-5; TCRdb's D call of TRBD2 is untestable without DNA. Germline CDR1 SNHLY, CDR2 FYNNEI. There are 18 residues in the CDR3. CDR3 amino acids: CASSDDPWTSGGGETQYF.

The chain carries TRBV28 and TRBJ2-5. The CDR3 runs to 14 residues. Germline lookup yields CDR1 MDHEN and CDR2 SYDVKM. CDR3: CASSFFSYQETQYF.

The chain recombines TRBV5-1 with TRBJ2-2; the TCRdb D gene call, TRBD1, has no DNA to confirm it. There are 17 residues in the CDR3. Germline assignment: CDR1 SGHRS and CDR2 YFSETQ. The CDR3 loop reads CASSLGVTGLNTGELFF.

The chain uses TRBV7-9 and TRBJ1-1; absent DNA, TCRdb's TRBD1 call cannot be checked. This CDR3 comprises 14 residues. Germline-derived CDR1 and CDR2 are SEHNR and FQNEAQ (reference sequence). The chain's CDR3 is CASSLTDRGTEAFF.

This chain links TRBV12-3 or TRBV12-4 with TRBJ2-7. The CDR3 loop spans 13 amino acids. The CDR3 reads CASSLNPPYEQYF.

The gene calls are TRBV15 and TRBJ1-1. The CDR3 has 14 amino acids. The V gene's germline CDR1 is LNHNV and CDR2 YYDKDF (reference sequence). CDR3 amino acids: CATSLTRGGTEAFF.

The chain is built from TRBV12-3 or TRBV12-4 and TRBJ2-4; TCRdb lists TRBD1, though no DNA is available to test this call. This CDR3 is 18 amino acids long. The CDR3 is CASSLPPDRGLLKNIQYF.

J is TRBJ2-1 and V is TRBV27; the TCRdb call, TRBD2, lacks DNA for checking. Germline CDR1 MNHEY, CDR2 SMNVEV (reference sequence). This CDR3 is 15 amino acids long. The CDR3: CASRATGEVGDEQFF.

The rearrangement joins TRBV20-1 to TRBJ2-2. CDR3 length: 14 residues. Germline V CDR1 and CDR2: DFQATT, SNEGSKA (reference sequence). CDR3 sequence reads: CSARDNKKTGELFF.

The chain couples TRBV7-2 to TRBJ2-7. The CDR3 totals 11 residues. Per the germline V gene, CDR1 is SGHTA and CDR2 is FQGNSA. CDR3 sequence reads: CASSTGWEQYF.

The chain links TRBV9 to TRBJ2-3; TCRdb names TRBD2, which stays unverified in the absence of DNA. The V gene's germline CDR1 is SGDLS and CDR2 YYNGEE. The CDR3 runs to 15 residues. The CDR3 reads CASSDGTSGGDTQYF.

The CDR3 protein is CASSLKIWETQYF. The chain links TRBV27 to TRBJ2-5. The germline gives CDR1 MNHEY, CDR2 SMNVEV (reference sequence). The CDR3 extends over 13 amino acids.

V is TRBV27 and J is TRBJ1-1; TCRdb picks TRBD1, but there is no DNA to check that call. The V gene's germline CDR1 is MNHEY and CDR2 SMNVEV (reference sequence). This CDR3 is built from 16 residues. CDR3 sequence: CASSLGQGEMNTEAFF.

The rearrangement uses TRBV15 and TRBJ2-2; TCRdb outputs TRBD2, but without DNA this stays unchecked. CDR3 length: 14 residues. Germline lookup yields CDR1 LNHNV and CDR2 YYDKDF (reference sequence). CDR3 loop: CASSSGGGHGELFF. Full variable domain (missing parts from reference TRBV15 and TRBJ2-2): DAMVIQNPRYQVTQFGKPVTLSCSQTLNHNVMYWYQQKSSQAPKLLFHYYDKDFNNEADTPDNFQSRRPNTSFCFLDIRSPGLGDTAMYLCASSSGGGHGELFFGEGSRLTVL.

The gene calls are TRBV27 and TRBJ2-2. The V gene's germline CDR1 is MNHEY and CDR2 SMNVEV (reference sequence). This CDR3 has 16 residues. The CDR3 sequence: CAAASLGFLNTGELFF.

The CDR3 spells CATSDLETADTQYF. The chain joins TRBV24-1 to TRBJ2-3; TCRdb selects TRBD1, and the lack of DNA leaves this call unchecked. Per germline, CDR1 KGHDR and CDR2 SFDVKD. CDR3 length: 14 amino acids.